The 32 T cell receptor beta chains below all came from one sample that was sequenced in a study of Graves' ophthalmopathy and Graves' hyperthyroidism. Researchers took RNA transcripts and amplified TCR beta CDR3 regions from them. HTBI primers were employed in first-round RT-PCR, then a second-round multiplex PCR followed. TCRdb reprocessed the multiplex PCR reads with MiXCR, giving one entry per CDR3 protein. Of over a million distinct CDR3 sequences detected, about 35% appear once; the ten largest clones hold 11%. Sequences were obtained from peripheral blood or thyroid tissue (not recorded which). The receptors originated from an adult man with Graves' hyperthyroidism.

The V and J genes are TRBV7-9 and TRBJ2-7; 12 bases are a match to TRBD1. From germline, CDR1 is SEHNR and CDR2 FQNEAQ (reference sequence). Germline trimming cut 7 bases from V and 2 bases from J; bases unmatched to any gene: 9. There are 16 residues in the CDR3. The CDR3, as DNA: TGTGCCAGCAACGCCGATGGGACAGGGGGCACCTACGAGCAGTACTTC. Protein product: CASNADGTGGTYEQYF.

This chain connects TRBV4-3 to TRBJ2-5; tentative D call: TRBD2 (5 bases). CDR1 LGHNA and CDR2 YSLEER come from the germline V gene. V dropped 0 bases and J dropped 4 bases, with 12 bases sitting between them. This CDR3 is built from 15 residues. Here the CDR3 DNA reads TGCGCCAGCAGCCAAGATTTTGTGAGCGGAGAGACCCAGTACTTC. It codes for CASSQDFVSGETQYF.

The chain carries TRBV2 and TRBJ2-7, with a possible D match to TRBD2 (6 bases). V was pared by 6 bases and J by 0 bases, with 12 bases between. Per the germline V gene, CDR1 is SNHLY and CDR2 is FYNNEI. This CDR3 is built from 14 residues. Written as DNA, the CDR3 is TGTGCCAGCAGGGAGGGCGAGAGCTCCTACGAGCAGTACTTC. Encoded protein: CASREGESSYEQYF.

This clonotype showed up many times. This chain joins TRBV7-2 and TRBJ1-5; no reliable D call. V lost 1 base and J 0 bases, leaving 4 bases between the germline ends. The CDR3 covers 14 residues. CDR1 is SGHTA and CDR2 is FQGNSA in the germline V gene. DNA for the CDR3: TGTGCCAGCAGCTTAGTGTATAGCAATCAGCCCCAGCATTTT. Translation gives CASSLVYSNQPQHF.

V and J are TRBV9 and TRBJ1-4; possibly TRBD1 for D (5 bases). The CDR3 contains 16 residues. Deletions cut 3 bases from V and 4 bases from J, with 16 bases between. Germline V gene sequence: CDR1 SGDLS, CDR2 YYNGEE. CDR3 protein: CASSDYSGADNEKLFF. In nucleotides, the CDR3 is TGTGCCAGCAGCGACTATTCCGGGGCGGATAATGAAAAACTGTTTTTT.

The chain uses TRBV5-1 and TRBJ1-5; D is ambiguous. The V end lost 4 bases, the J end lost 5 bases, and 19 bases lay between the germline ends. Germline V CDR1 and CDR2: SGHRS, YFSETQ. CDR3 length: 16 residues. Here the CDR3 DNA reads TGCGCCAGCAGCCTGGGGATAGGAGATAGGGATCAGCCCCAGCATTTT. Translated: CASSLGIGDRDQPQHF. The whole variable domain, remainder taken from reference TRBV5-1 and TRBJ1-5, is KAGVTQTPRYLIKTRGQQVTLSCSPISGHRSVSWYQQTPGQGLQFLFEYFSETQRNKGNFPGRFSGRQFSNSRSEMNVSTLELGDSALYLCASSLGIGDRDQPQHFGDGTRLSIL.

The gene calls are TRBV7-2 and TRBJ2-2; weak D call: TRBD2 (5 bases). The end of the DNA is better explained by TRBJ2-3, so the J call may be wrong. The CDR3 runs to 15 residues. CDR1 SGHTA and CDR2 FQGNSA come from the germline V gene. CDR3 nucleotide sequence: TGTGCCAGCAGCTTAGTCAGAGGGAACACAGATACGCAGTATTTT. Translation gives CASSLVRGNTDTQYF.

This clonotype was observed a few times. One end of the junction fails to match germline, which may point to a read error. The gene calls are TRBV10-3 and TRBJ1-5, with D possibly being TRBD1 (5 bases). Germline CDR1 reads ENHRY; CDR2 reads SYGVKD. The CDR3 spans 18 residues. CDR3 protein: CASSRGREPLVGAQPQHF. CDR3 nucleotide sequence: TGTGCCAGCAGTCGGGGACGGGAGCCCCTGGTTGGGGCTCAGCCCCAGCATTTT.

This clonotype was detected only once. The junction departs from the called germline gene at one end, perhaps through a read error. V and J are TRBV7-2 and TRBJ2-7; D gene ambiguous. The CDR3 length is 12 residues. Germline CDR1 and CDR2: SGHTA and FQGNSA. This chain's CDR3 is CASRLARHEQYF. The CDR3 coding sequence is TGTGCCAGCCGCTTAGCCCGACACGAGCAGTACTTC.

V and J are TRBV29-1 and TRBJ2-7; 12 nucleotides align to TRBD1. The CDR3 extends over 14 amino acids. With 4 bases clipped from V and 9 bases from J, the junction kept 10 bases outside the gene matches. Germline V gene data show CDR1 as SQVTM and CDR2 as ANQGSEA. In DNA, the CDR3 is TGCAGCGTTGTAGCCGGGACAGGGGGCGGAGGGCAGTACTTC. Translation: CSVVAGTGGGGQYF.

Details on this clonotype: Possible read error: a much larger clone is one base away. The gene calls are TRBV2 and TRBJ2-7; the D call may be TRBD1 or TRBD2 (5 bases each). Germline CDR1 and CDR2: SNHLY and FYNNEI. This CDR3 has 17 amino acids. Trimming removed 1 base at V and 5 bases at J, with 21 bases between. The CDR3 sequence: CASSEVGVGQTIHEQYF. The CDR3 DNA follows: TGTGCCAGCAGTGAAGTCGGGGTGGGGCAGACCATCCACGAGCAGTACTTC.

The sample holds many counts of this clonotype. The genes are TRBV12-3 or TRBV12-4 and TRBJ1-5; 7 nucleotides match TRBD1. The V and J ends lost 5 bases and 2 bases, in that order; junction bases with no gene match: 6. This CDR3 is built from 15 residues. CDR3: CASSGRDRGNQPQHF. For the CDR3, the DNA is TGTGCCAGCAGTGGAAGGGACAGAGGCAATCAGCCCCAGCATTTT.

The V call is TRBV11-2, the J call TRBJ2-7; tentatively, D is TRBD1 or TRBD2 (5 bases each). Trimming removed 0 bases at V and 4 bases at J, with 10 bases between. Germline-derived CDR1 and CDR2 are SGHAT and FQNNGV. This CDR3 is built from 14 residues. This chain's CDR3 is CASSLDEGIYEQYF. DNA of the CDR3: TGTGCCAGCAGCTTAGACGAGGGGATTTACGAGCAGTACTTC.

The genes are TRBV10-3 and TRBJ2-7, with 10 bases identical to TRBD1. The V gene's germline CDR1 is ENHRY and CDR2 SYGVKD. The CDR3 consists of 14 residues. J gave up 6 bases and V 5 bases, and 7 bases lay outside the gene matches. The CDR3 nucleotides read TGTGCCATCAGTTATACCGGGACAGGGGCCGAGCAGTACTTC. It yields the protein CAISYTGTGAEQYF.

The sample holds a few counts of this clonotype. The chain recombines TRBV29-1 with TRBJ2-7; 9 nucleotides line up with TRBD1. CDR3 length equals 13 residues. Germline lookup yields CDR1 SQVTM and CDR2 ANQGSEA. Trimming removed 8 bases from V and 3 bases from J; junction bases left unmatched: 8. The CDR3 spells CSLSGQGFYEQYF. As DNA, the CDR3 is TGCAGCTTATCGGGACAGGGATTCTACGAGCAGTACTTC.

This clonotype was detected only a few times. The junction departs from germline at one end; a sequencing error may be responsible. The chain employs TRBV2 and TRBJ1-1; no clear D gene. There are 14 residues in the CDR3. Germline V gene data show CDR1 as SNHLY and CDR2 as FYNNEI. CDR3 coding DNA: TGTGCCATCAGTGAGGTTGAGCAATGGACTGAAGCTTTCTTT. It codes for CAISEVEQWTEAFF. Full variable domain (outside the CDR3, taken from reference TRBV2 and TRBJ1-1): EPEVTQTPSHQVTQMGQEVILRCVPISNHLYFYWYRQILGQKVEFLVSFYNNEISEKSEIFDDQFSVERPDGSNFTLKIRSTKLEDSAMYFCAISEVEQWTEAFFGQGTRLTVV.

Only one count was recorded for this clonotype. The CDR3 DNA follows: TGTGCCAGCGGGACCGAACGGCCCGGGCAGGGTGCCTCTGGAAACACCATATATTTT. This gives the protein CASGTERPGQGASGNTIYF. The chain uses TRBV7-2 and TRBJ1-3; D may be TRBD1 (5 bases). The CDR3 has 19 residues. Trimming took off 8 bases at V and 0 bases at J, with 26 bases between the two ends. Germline CDR1 SGHTA, CDR2 FQGNSA.

This rearrangement joins TRBV13 to TRBJ2-3; D possibly uses TRBD1 or TRBD2 (5 bases each). CDR1 is PRHDT, CDR2 FYEKMQ, per germline (reference sequence). Trimming took off 3 bases at V and 4 bases at J, with 11 bases between the two ends. The CDR3 runs 14 residues. The CDR3 spells CASSLWGFADTQYF. The CDR3 region has the DNA TGTGCCAGCAGCTTGTGGGGGTTCGCAGATACGCAGTATTTT. Based on the CDR3 plus reference TRBV13 and TRBJ2-3, the full variable domain is AAGVIQSPRHLIKEKRETATLKCYPIPRHDTVYWYQQGPGQDPQFLISFYEKMQSDKGSIPDRFSAQQFSDYHSELNMSSLELGDSALYFCASSLWGFADTQYFGPGTRLTVL.

This clonotype appeared a few times. The rearrangement uses TRBV20-1 and TRBJ1-5; possibly TRBD1 for D (5 bases). The CDR3 runs to 13 residues. CDR1 is DFQATT, CDR2 SNEGSKA, per germline (reference sequence). Trimming took off 2 bases at V and 4 bases at J, with 9 bases between the two ends. The DNA for the CDR3 is TGCAGTGCTAGAAAGACAGCTAATCAGCCCCAGCATTTT. This translates into CSARKTANQPQHF.

The chain joins TRBV7-2 to TRBJ2-7; 10 bases match TRBD1. Germline CDR1 reads SGHTA; CDR2 reads FQGNSA. The trim removed 6 bases at V and 3 bases at J, leaving 8 bases unmatched. The CDR3 has 15 amino acids. CDR3: CASSLTGGTRYEQYF. CDR3 nucleotide sequence: TGTGCCAGCAGTCTGACAGGGGGCACACGCTACGAGCAGTACTTC.

The chain joins TRBV7-9 to TRBJ1-2, with 8 bases aligning to TRBD1. CDR1 is SEHNR and CDR2 is FQNEAQ in the germline V gene (reference sequence). CDR3 length: 15 amino acids. Losses at the gene ends were 7 bases for V and 7 bases for J; bases not matched to a gene: 14. The CDR3 DNA follows: TGTGCCAGCATCGATACCCTCTGGACAGGGTCTGGCTACACCTTC. Residues: CASIDTLWTGSGYTF.

This clonotype showed up many times. J is TRBJ2-7 and V is TRBV7-3; TRBD1 agrees at 10 bases. The germline CDR1 and CDR2 sequences are SGHTA and FQGTGA. The CDR3 loop spans 15 amino acids. J gave up 4 bases and V 4 bases, and 7 bases lay outside the gene matches. The CDR3 region has the DNA TGTGCCAGCAGCTCCCAACCGGGACAGGGGTACGAGCAGTACTTC. It encodes CASSSQPGQGYEQYF.

This chain connects TRBV20-1 to TRBJ2-5, with TRBD2 identical over 8 bases. V shed 4 bases, J shed 1 base, and the junction held 8 bases outside the gene matches. The CDR3 is 15 amino acids. CDR1 and CDR2 (germline): DFQATT, SNEGSKA (reference sequence). The CDR3 spells CSATPGTRAQETQYF. The CDR3 DNA reads TGCAGTGCTACTCCCGGGACTAGGGCCCAAGAGACCCAGTACTTC.

This clonotype has at least ten counts. The V call is TRBV4-1, the J call TRBJ1-1, with a possible D match to TRBD1 (6 bases). Per germline, CDR1 MGHRA and CDR2 YSYEKL. This CDR3 contains 14 residues. Trimming took 3 bases from V and 1 from J, leaving 9 bases between them. CDR3 protein: CASSQDSGNTEAFF. Written as DNA, the CDR3 is TGCGCCAGCAGCCAGGACAGTGGGAACACTGAAGCTTTCTTT.

CDR3 in amino acids: CSVEKGNAGNEKLFF. The CDR3 bases are TGCAGCGTTGAAAAGGGGAACGCCGGTAATGAAAAACTGTTTTTT. The V and J genes are TRBV29-1 and TRBJ1-4; D is perhaps TRBD1 (5 bases). The germline CDR1 and CDR2 sequences are SQVTM and ANQGSEA. Trimming stripped 2 bases from V and 4 bases from J, with 14 bases between. The length of the CDR3 is 15 residues.

The rearrangement joins TRBV2 to TRBJ2-3, with D hard to call. Germline CDR1 reads SNHLY; CDR2 reads FYNNEI. The CDR3 spans 14 residues. V lost 0 bases, J lost 3 bases, and 7 bases lay in between. CDR3: CASSEAQMTDTQYF. The CDR3 region has the DNA TGTGCCAGCAGTGAAGCGCAGATGACAGATACGCAGTATTTT.

This clonotype was seen only a few times. This chain joins TRBV9 and TRBJ2-7; D gene uncertain. Trimming took 4 bases from V and 2 from J, leaving 13 bases between them. The CDR3 consists of 14 residues. The germline gives CDR1 SGDLS, CDR2 YYNGEE. As DNA, the CDR3 is TGTGCCAGCAGCACGGGTTTTGGGGCCTACGAGCAGTACTTC. Its protein product is CASSTGFGAYEQYF.

The V and J genes are TRBV9 and TRBJ2-5; D assignment may be TRBD1 or TRBD2 (5 bases each). V was pared by 4 bases and J by 3 bases, with 19 bases between. CDR1 and CDR2 (germline): SGDLS, YYNGEE. This CDR3 region has 16 residues. CDR3 DNA sequence: TGTGCCAGCAGCACCTTTCCCCCGGGGCCAGAAGAGACCCAGTACTTC. This gives the protein CASSTFPPGPEETQYF.

In this sample, this clonotype turned up a few times. The rearrangement links TRBV6-6 to TRBJ2-7, with D maybe TRBD2 (5 bases). This CDR3 contains 17 residues. CDR1 and CDR2 from the germline V gene are MNHNY and SVGAGI (reference sequence). Trimming took 0 bases from V and 3 from J, leaving 18 bases between them. The CDR3 here is CASSYSILRTGHYEQYF. DNA of the CDR3: TGTGCCAGCAGTTACTCGATATTGAGGACTGGTCACTACGAGCAGTACTTC.

In regard to this clonotype: Possible read error: a much larger clone is one base away. This chain connects TRBV10-3 to TRBJ1-1, with no clear D. V was trimmed by 5 bases and J by 6 bases, leaving 16 bases between them. Germline CDR1 and CDR2: ENHRY and SYGVKD. The CDR3 totals 14 residues. CDR3 nucleotide sequence: TGTGCCATCAGTAGACGACCGGACGGCGCTGAAGCTTTCTTT. Amino acids: CAISRRPDGAEAFF.

CDR3 in DNA: TGTGCCAGCAGTACTCGAGACAGGGCTTGGGAAAAACTGTTTTTT. This sequence encodes CASSTRDRAWEKLFF. The chain carries TRBV6-5 and TRBJ1-4, with 7 bases aligning to TRBD1. Trimming at V came to 5 bases and at J to 8 bases, leaving 11 bases not matched to a gene. From germline, CDR1 is MNHEY and CDR2 SVGAGI. CDR3 size: 15 residues.

The rearrangement joins TRBV12-3 or TRBV12-4 to TRBJ2-7, with 9 positions matching TRBD1. The CDR3 has 15 residues. The junction had 11 bases not matched to a gene; V was cut back by 6 bases and J by 5 bases. CDR3 region: CASRNEQGAGDEQYF. CDR3 sequence (DNA): TGTGCCAGCAGAAACGAACAGGGGGCGGGCGACGAGCAGTACTTC.